The source of this TCR beta chain is a study of graft-versus-host responses after intestinal transplantation. Across the study: Those transplanted obtained multivisceral, liver-intestinal, or isolated intestinal grafts. Tacrolimus plus steroids were given to all recipients for approximately 3 years, preceded by anti-thymocyte globulin induction.

Points from the study as a whole: The highest levels of circulating GvH clones went along with early declines in HvG clones after transplant. Individuals who had graft-donor T cell macrochimerism had allografts that showed high graft-versus-host to host-versus-graft clonal ratios.

Points on this clone: Its antigen is currently unknown.

TCRdb's table, derived via immunoSEQ multiplex PCR, lists solely in-frame clones and lacks some. This repertoire shows tens of thousands of clones, roughly 91% found once; its top ten account for 0.1%. This TCR was sampled from a human donor who received an intestinal transplant. Sequencing used unstimulated CD4+ T cells sorted from spleen or lymph node cells, obtained before intestinal transplant.

The CDR3 spells CASSSGQGGGYTF. The CDR3 DNA follows: TGTGCCAGCAGCTCTGGACAGGGGGGCGGCTACACCTTC. This rearrangement joins TRBV11-2 to TRBJ1-2; 10 bases map to TRBD1. The trim removed 4 bases at V and 8 bases at J, leaving 4 bases unmatched. The CDR3 extends over 13 amino acids. Germline V lookup: CDR1 SGHAT, CDR2 FQNNGV.